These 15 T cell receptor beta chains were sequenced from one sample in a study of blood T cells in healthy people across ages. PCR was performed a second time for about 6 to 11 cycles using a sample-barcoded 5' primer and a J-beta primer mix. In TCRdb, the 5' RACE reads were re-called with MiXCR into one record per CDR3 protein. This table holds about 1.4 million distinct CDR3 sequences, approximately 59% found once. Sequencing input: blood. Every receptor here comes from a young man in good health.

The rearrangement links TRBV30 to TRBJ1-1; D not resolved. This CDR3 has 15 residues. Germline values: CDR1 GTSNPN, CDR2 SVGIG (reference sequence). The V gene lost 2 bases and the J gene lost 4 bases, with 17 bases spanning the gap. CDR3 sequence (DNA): TGTGCCTGGAGTAAGTTGTCCGTTGGGGTCACTGAAGCTTTCTTT. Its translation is CAWSKLSVGVTEAFF.

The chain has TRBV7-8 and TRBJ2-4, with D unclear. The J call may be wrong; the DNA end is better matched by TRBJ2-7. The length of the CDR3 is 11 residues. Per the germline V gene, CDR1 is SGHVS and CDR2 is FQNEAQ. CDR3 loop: CASNSTYEQYF. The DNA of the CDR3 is TGTGCCAGCAACTCAACGTACGAGCAGTACTTC.

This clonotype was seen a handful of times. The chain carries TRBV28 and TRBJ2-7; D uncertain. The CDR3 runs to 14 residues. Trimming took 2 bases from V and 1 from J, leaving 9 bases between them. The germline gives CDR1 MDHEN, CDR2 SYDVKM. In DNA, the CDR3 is TGTGCCAGCAGTTTACCACAGTTTTCCTACGAGCAGTACTTC. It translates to CASSLPQFSYEQYF.

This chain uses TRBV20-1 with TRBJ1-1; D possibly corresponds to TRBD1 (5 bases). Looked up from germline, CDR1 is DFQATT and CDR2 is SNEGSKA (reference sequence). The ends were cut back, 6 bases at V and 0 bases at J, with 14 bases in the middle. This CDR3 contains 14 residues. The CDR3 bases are TGCAGTGCCCCGGACATAGGGATGAACACTGAAGCTTTCTTT. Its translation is CSAPDIGMNTEAFF.

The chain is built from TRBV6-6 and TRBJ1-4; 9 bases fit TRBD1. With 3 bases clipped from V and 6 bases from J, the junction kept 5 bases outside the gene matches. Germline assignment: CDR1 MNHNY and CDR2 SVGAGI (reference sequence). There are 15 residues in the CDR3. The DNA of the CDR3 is TGTGCCAGCAGTTATCCGGGACAGGGAGATGAAAAACTGTTTTTT. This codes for CASSYPGQGDEKLFF.

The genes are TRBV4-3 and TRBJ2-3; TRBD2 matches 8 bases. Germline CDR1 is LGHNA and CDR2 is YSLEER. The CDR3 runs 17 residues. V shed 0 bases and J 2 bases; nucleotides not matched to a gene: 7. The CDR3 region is CASSQDPGGTSTDTQYF. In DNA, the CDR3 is TGCGCCAGCAGCCAAGATCCGGGAGGGACCTCCACAGATACGCAGTATTTT.

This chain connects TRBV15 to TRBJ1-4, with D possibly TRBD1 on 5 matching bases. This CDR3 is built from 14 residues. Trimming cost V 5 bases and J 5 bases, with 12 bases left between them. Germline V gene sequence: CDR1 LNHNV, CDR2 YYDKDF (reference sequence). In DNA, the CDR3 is TGTGCCACCAGCCCCGGGACTGAAAATGAAAAACTGTTTTTT. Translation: CATSPGTENEKLFF.

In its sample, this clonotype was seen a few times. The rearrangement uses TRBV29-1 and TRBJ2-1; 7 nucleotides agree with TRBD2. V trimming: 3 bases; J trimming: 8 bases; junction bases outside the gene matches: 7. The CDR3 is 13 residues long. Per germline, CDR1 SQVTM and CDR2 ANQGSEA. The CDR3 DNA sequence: TGCAGCGTTGAGTGGCGGGAGAACGATGAGCAGTTCTTC. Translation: CSVEWRENDEQFF.

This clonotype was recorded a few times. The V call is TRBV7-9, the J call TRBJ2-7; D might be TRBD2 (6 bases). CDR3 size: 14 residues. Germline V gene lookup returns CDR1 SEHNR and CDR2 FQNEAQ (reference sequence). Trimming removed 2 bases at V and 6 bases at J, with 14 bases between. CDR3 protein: CASSLPHRETEQYF. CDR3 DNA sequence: TGTGCCAGCAGCTTACCTCACCGGGAGACCGAGCAGTACTTC.

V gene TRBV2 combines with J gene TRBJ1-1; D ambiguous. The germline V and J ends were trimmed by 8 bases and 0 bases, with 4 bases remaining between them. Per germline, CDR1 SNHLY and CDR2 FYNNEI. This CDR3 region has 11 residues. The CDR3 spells CASEMNTEAFF. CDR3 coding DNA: TGTGCCAGCGAGATGAACACTGAAGCTTTCTTT.

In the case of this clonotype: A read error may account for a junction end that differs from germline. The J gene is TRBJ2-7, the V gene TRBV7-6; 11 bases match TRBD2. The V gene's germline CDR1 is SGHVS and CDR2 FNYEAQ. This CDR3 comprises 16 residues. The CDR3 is CASSLEASGRSYGQYF. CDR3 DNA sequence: TGTGCCAGCAGCTTAGAGGCTAGCGGGAGGTCCTACGGGCAGTACTTC.

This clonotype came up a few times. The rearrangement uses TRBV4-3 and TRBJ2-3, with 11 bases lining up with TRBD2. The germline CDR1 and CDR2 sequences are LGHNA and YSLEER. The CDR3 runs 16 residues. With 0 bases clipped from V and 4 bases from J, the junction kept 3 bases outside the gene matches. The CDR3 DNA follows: TGCGCCAGCAGCCAAGATCGTAGCGGGGGGGCAGATACGCAGTATTTT. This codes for CASSQDRSGGADTQYF.

The CDR3 region is CASSLRVLTF. The CDR3 region has the DNA TGTGCCAGCAGCTTAAGGGTCCTGACTTTC. The chain combines TRBV7-9 with TRBJ2-6, with D unclear. Germline-derived CDR1 and CDR2 are SEHNR and FQNEAQ (reference sequence). The CDR3 sequence is 10 residues long. V was trimmed by 2 bases and J by 13 bases, leaving 3 bases between them.

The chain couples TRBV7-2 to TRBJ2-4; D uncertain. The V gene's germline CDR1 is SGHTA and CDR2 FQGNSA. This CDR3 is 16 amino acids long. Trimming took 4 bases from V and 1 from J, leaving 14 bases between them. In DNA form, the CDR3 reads TGTGCCAGCAGCTATAGTATCGATCCCGCCAAAAACATTCAGTACTTC. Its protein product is CASSYSIDPAKNIQYF.

Written as DNA, the CDR3 is TGTGCCAGCAGCCCAGGGACAGGGCTTAGCACAGATACGCAGTATTTT. Protein: CASSPGTGLSTDTQYF. This chain uses TRBV7-6 with TRBJ2-3, with 9 bases lining up with TRBD1. This CDR3 comprises 16 residues. V dropped 5 bases and J dropped 0; count of bases not matched to a gene: 6. Per the germline V gene, CDR1 is SGHVS and CDR2 is FNYEAQ. Using reference TRBV7-6 and TRBJ2-3 for the parts outside the CDR3, the full variable domain is GAGVSQSPRYKVTKRGQDVALRCDPISGHVSLYWYRQALGQGPEFLTYFNYEAQQDKSGLPNDRFSAERPEGSISTLTIQRTEQRDSAMYRCASSPGTGLSTDTQYFGPGTRLTVL.